Described below is a single T cell receptor (beta chain) sequence and its context. The specificity of this receptor is unknown. Qualities for individual bases were not recorded, and no much larger clone is one base off. The data were obtained in a study of a mutant IDH1 vaccine in newly diagnosed glioma (dated by TCRdb to about 2021). Looking at the study overall: Across visits V03 through V10, patients got a total of eight vaccinations, given in weeks 1, 3, 5, 7, 11, 15, 19 and 23. Longitudinal TCRB deep sequencing was performed for about two dozen treated patients wherever samples were available for exploratory analyses. Of the roughly 32 treated patients, about 62% were male and approximately 38% were female, and a mean age of 40.4 years was recorded. Prior to enrollment, standard therapy consisting of radiotherapy alone, temozolomide alone, or radiochemotherapy with temozolomide had been administered to patients, with the combination being received by most patients. Vaccination was initiated 4-6 weeks after radiotherapy alone, or concurrently with temozolomide cycles in the chemotherapy-containing groups. Peripheral blood samples were drawn at six visits, namely V03 (baseline), V05, V07, V10, V12 and V13.

The time point label on this specimen signifies: week 23, last vaccination. A 20-mer mutant IDH1 peptide at 300 micrograms in Montanide made up each vaccine dose, which was injected subcutaneously together with topical imiquimod. Donors had newly diagnosed WHO grade 3 or 4 IDH1-mutant astrocytomas with loss of nuclear ATRX. The samples were drawn from NOA16, a multicentre, single-arm, open-label phase I trial in Germany that tested a mutant IDH1 peptide vaccine in humans for the first time. The DNeasy Blood and Tissue Kit was used to extract genomic DNA from EDTA blood for TCRB sequencing. Library preparation employed the immunoSEQ multiplex PCR assay. Rearranged TCR beta chain sequences were amplified with the hsTCRB Kit following the manufacturer's protocol. An Illumina MiSeq was used to sequence the TCRB libraries. Concerning the study's data processing: The proprietary platform of the kit vendor was used for demultiplexing, trimming and gene mapping. TCRdb provides this immuneACCESS table in a form limited to in-frame rearrangements. Some clones are lacking; in checked studies, under half of them reflect an unresolved V gene, and why the rest are absent is not known. D and trimming come from the DNA, and the V and J calls and clone size come from that table. The sample table shows 77,000 or so clones, and 75% to 90% are seen once. Together, the top ten hold roughly 0.78% of the sample.

Cut back by 2 bases and 4 bases, the V and J ends lie 9 bases apart. The CDR1 and CDR2 encoded by the germline V gene (reference sequence) are SGHNT and YYREEE. The CDR3 holds 13 amino acids from the cysteine to the phenylalanine. The read is trimmed to its CDR3 DNA, 39 bases read in frame from base 1. General conclusions and limits of the study: It was noted by the authors that analyses of patient blood samples could not be reproduced owing to sample limitations. Pseudoprogression appeared unrelated to alterations in the top peripheral T cell clonotypes detected by TCRB sequencing. Immune responses induced by the vaccine were seen in over 90% of patients across multiple MHC alleles. Availability determined which PBMC samples were chosen for TCRB deep sequencing.

The rearranged chain carries TRBV5-4 and TRBJ2-5; a weak D assignment points to TRBD2 (6 bases agree). Sequenced here: PBMCs, sampled from a glioma patient whose treatment included an IDH1 peptide vaccine. The origin of this receptor is a woman aged 50 to 60 with glioma. The DNA sequence follows: TGTGCCAGCAGCTTTAGCGGTGGAGAGACCCAGTACTTC. Its product reads: CASSFSGGETQYF.